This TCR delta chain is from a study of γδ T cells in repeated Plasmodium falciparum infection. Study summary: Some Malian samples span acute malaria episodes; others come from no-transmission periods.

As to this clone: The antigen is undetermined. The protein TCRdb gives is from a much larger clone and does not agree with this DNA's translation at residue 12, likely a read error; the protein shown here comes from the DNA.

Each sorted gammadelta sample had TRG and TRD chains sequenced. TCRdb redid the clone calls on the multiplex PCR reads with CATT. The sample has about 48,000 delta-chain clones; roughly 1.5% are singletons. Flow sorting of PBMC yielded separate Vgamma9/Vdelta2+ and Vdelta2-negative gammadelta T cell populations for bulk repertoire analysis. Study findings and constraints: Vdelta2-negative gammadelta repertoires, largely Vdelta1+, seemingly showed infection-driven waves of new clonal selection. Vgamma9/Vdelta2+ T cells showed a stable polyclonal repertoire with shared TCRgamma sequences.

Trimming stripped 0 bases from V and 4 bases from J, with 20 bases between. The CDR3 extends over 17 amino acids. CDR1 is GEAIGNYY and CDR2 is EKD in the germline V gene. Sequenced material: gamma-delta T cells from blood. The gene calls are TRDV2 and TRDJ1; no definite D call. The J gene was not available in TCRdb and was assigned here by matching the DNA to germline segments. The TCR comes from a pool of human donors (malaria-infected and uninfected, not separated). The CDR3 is CACDTVGQPDHIDKLIF. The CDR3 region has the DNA TGTGCCTGTGACACCGTGGGACAGCCAGACCACATCGATAAACTCATCTTT.